The T cell receptor (beta chain) described here comes from a study of blood T cells in healthy people across ages (dated by TCRdb to the mid-2010s). Context from the whole study: In model experiments, roughly one uniquely barcoded TCR beta cDNA molecule per two T cells was captured by template switching. The study measured age-related changes in TCR beta repertoire diversity using deep sequencing normalized with unique cDNA molecular identifiers. Four age groups were formed from the donors: young (average about 15 years), middle-aged (around 40), aged (over 55) and long-lived (82). To avoid experimental bias, donors of different ages were spread randomly across the sequencing lanes. Using the same blood draw, the study looked at two additional independent replicas of 1 million unique cDNA reads for two donors, one aged 18 to 30 and the other aged 80 or older.

Systemically healthy Caucasian individuals from Russia, roughly 40 in total and aged roughly 6 to 95 years, were included as donors. Each donor gave 9 to 10 milliliters of peripheral blood, collected into EDTA-treated Vacutainer tubes. Ficoll-Paque density-gradient centrifugation was used to isolate PBMCs, with at least 6.5 million per sample. Trizol reagent was used to extract total RNA from the PBMCs, yielding at least 5.5 micrograms per sample. For every donor, an aliquot of PBMCs went through flow cytometry to measure the percentages of naive CD45RAhigh/CD27high T cells. What the authors observed across the whole study: As age increased, observed TCR beta diversity per million T cells dropped in a roughly linear way, and a significant reduction was already evident by age 40. The CMV infection status of donors was not known, potentially confounding age-related changes in expanded clonotypes. Since profiling was done on bulk unsorted PBMCs, naive and antigen-experienced compartments could not be conclusively compared. Compared with the aged group, more naive CD4+ T cells, fewer expanded clones and increased TCR diversity were shown by the long-lived group, suggesting age selection. Estimates of total diversity based on one million sequenced T cells were regarded as lower bounds and as underestimates. Observed TCR beta diversity correlated strongly with the percentage of naive T cells measured by flow cytometry.

As to this clonotype: Which antigen it targets is not known. Base qualities are not at hand, and no much larger clone is one base apart.

From the cysteine through the phenylalanine, the CDR3 covers 14 amino acids. The CDR3 DNA has 42 bases and is translated from base 1. CDR1 and CDR2 were assigned from the germline V gene (reference sequence) as DFQATT and SNEGSKA. V gives up 6 bases and J gives up 5 bases, and the segment between their germline ends measures 17 bases. Libraries were constructed by 5' RACE. The data were produced on an Illumina HiSeq 2500. A second roughly 6 to 11 cycle PCR used a sample-barcoded 5' primer and a J-beta primer mix. A unique molecular identifier was introduced onto each TCR beta cDNA molecule by a template-switch 5' adaptor carrying 12 random nucleotides. At least 2.5 million CDR3-containing paired-end reads were obtained from each sample. The Mint cDNA synthesis kit, primed by a TRBC-specific oligonucleotide, was used to synthesize first-strand cDNA from all RNA. Following uracil-DNA glycosylase treatment, a first 18-cycle PCR with universal primers M1SS and BC2_uni_R was performed on all cDNA. In the original analysis: Each sample was normalized by randomly selecting 1 million high-quality reads, each carrying a distinct molecular identifier. Reads sharing molecular identifiers were discarded rather than binned into consensus sequences. MiTCR, run with a Q25 quality threshold and the strictest error-elimination algorithm, handled CDR3 identification, clonotype clustering and error correction. A nonparametric unseen species model with Euler transformation was used to estimate a lower bound on total TCR beta diversity. Through fastp at Q25 and MiXCR, TCRdb rebuilt clones from the public reads, retaining in-frame beta chains. All rows with the same CDR3 protein become a single entry with the most common DNA and genes. The V and J calls and clone size come from TCRdb's table, not from the authors' own analysis. Here the sample has about 1.4 million distinct CDR3 sequences; around 59% occur a single time. In total, the top ten clones hold under 8.5% of the sample.

The sample was blood. The receptor was derived from a man aged 18 to 30 in good health. Recombination connected TRBV20-1 to TRBJ2-1, and the D gene may be TRBD2, 6 bases matching. The CDR3 protein sequence reads: CSALDLLADNEQFF. The DNA is TGCAGTGCCCTAGATTTACTAGCAGACAATGAGCAGTTCTTC.